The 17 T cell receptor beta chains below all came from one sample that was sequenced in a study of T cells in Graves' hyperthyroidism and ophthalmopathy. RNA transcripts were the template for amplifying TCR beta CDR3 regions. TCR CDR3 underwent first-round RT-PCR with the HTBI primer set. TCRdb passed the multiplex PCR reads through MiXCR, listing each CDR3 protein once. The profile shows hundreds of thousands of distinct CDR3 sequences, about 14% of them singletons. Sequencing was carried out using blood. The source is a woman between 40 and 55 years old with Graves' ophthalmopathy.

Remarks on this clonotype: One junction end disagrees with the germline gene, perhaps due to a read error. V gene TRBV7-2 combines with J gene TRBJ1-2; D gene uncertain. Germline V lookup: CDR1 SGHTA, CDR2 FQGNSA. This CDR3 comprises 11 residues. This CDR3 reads CASSLHPRYTF. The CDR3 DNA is TGTGCCAGTAGCTTGCACCCACGCTACACCTTC.

CDR3 sequence: CAWIGEGGNGETQYF. The CDR3, as DNA: TGTGCCTGGATCGGTGAGGGAGGGAATGGGGAGACCCAGTACTTC. The V gene is TRBV30, the J gene TRBJ2-5; 7 nucleotides line up with TRBD2. Germline V gives CDR1 GTSNPN, CDR2 SVGIG (reference sequence). Trimming took 4 bases from V and 5 from J; bases not matched to a gene: 13. The CDR3 is 15 residues long.

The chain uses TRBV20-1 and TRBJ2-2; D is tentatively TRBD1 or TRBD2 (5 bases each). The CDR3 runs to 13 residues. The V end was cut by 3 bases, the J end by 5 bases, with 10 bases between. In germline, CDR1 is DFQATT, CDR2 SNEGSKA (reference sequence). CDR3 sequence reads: CSARRGETGELFF. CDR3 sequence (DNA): TGCAGTGCTAGGAGGGGTGAAACCGGGGAGCTGTTTTTT.

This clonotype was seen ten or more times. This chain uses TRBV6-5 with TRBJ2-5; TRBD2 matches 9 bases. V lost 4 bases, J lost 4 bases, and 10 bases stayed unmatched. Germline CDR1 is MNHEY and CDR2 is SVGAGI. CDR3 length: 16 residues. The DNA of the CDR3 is TGTGCCAGCAGTTTCTTTAGCGGGAGTTGGTCAGAGACCCAGTACTTC. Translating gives CASSFFSGSWSETQYF.

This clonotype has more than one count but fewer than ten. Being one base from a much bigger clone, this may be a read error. The CDR3, as DNA: TGTGCCAGCAGTTTAGGGACATTGAGTGGCTACACCTTC. It translates to CASSLGTLSGYTF. V gene TRBV12-3 or TRBV12-4 combines with J gene TRBJ1-2; a possible D gene is TRBD1 (5 bases). This CDR3 has 13 residues. The germline V and J ends were trimmed by 1 base and 7 bases, with 10 bases remaining between them.

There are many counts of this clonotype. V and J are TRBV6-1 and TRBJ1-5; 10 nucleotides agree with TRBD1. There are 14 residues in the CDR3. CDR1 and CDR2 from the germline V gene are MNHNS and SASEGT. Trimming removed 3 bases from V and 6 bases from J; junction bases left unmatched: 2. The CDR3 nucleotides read TGTGCCAGCAGTGATGGACAGGGGGTTCAGCCCCAGCATTTT. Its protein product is CASSDGQGVQPQHF.

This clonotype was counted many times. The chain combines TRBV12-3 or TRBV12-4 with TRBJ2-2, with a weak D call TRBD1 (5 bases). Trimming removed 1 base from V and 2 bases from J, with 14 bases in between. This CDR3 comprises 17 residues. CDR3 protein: CASSLDRADINTGELFF. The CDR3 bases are TGTGCCAGCAGTTTAGACCGGGCGGACATCAACACCGGGGAGCTGTTTTTT.

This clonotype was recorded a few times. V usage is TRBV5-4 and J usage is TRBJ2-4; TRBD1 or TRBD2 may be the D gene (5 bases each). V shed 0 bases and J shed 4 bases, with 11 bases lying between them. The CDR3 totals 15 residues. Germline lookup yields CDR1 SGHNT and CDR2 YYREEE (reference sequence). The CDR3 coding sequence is TGTGCCAGCAGCTTGGTTCAGGGAGAGAAAAACATTCAGTACTTC. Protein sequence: CASSLVQGEKNIQYF.

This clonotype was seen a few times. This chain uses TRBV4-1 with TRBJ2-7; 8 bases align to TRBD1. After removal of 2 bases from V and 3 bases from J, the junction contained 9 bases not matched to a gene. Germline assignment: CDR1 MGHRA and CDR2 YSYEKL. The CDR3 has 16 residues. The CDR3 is CASSQIQGAGLYEQYF. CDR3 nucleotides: TGCGCCAGCAGCCAAATTCAGGGGGCAGGCCTCTACGAGCAGTACTTC.

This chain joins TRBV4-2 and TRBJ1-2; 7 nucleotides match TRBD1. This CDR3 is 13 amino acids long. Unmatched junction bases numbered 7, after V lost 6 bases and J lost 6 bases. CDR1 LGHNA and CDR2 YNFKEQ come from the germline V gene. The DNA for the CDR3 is TGTGCCAGCAGTCGAGGAGGGGGCGATGGCTACACCTTC. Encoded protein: CASSRGGGDGYTF.

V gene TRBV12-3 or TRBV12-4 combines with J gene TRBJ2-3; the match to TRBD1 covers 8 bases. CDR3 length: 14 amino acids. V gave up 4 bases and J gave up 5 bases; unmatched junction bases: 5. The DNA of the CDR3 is TGTGCCAGCAGTTCAGGGGGCCTACGAGATACGCAGTATTTT. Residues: CASSSGGLRDTQYF.

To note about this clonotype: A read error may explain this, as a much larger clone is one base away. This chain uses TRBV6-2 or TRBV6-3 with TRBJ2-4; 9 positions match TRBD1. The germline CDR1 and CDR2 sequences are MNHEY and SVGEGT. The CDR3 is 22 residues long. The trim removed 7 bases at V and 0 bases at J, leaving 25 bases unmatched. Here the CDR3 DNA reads TGTGCCAGCAAACCTGGTTCAGTGGGACAGGGAACTAACCCGGTAGCCAAAAACATTCAGTACTTC. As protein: CASKPGSVGQGTNPVAKNIQYF.

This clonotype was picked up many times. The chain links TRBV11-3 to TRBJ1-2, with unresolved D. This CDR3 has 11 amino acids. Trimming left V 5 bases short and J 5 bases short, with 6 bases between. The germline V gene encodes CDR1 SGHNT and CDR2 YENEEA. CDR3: CASSRSYGYTF. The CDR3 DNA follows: TGTGCCAGCAGCCGCAGTTATGGCTACACCTTC.

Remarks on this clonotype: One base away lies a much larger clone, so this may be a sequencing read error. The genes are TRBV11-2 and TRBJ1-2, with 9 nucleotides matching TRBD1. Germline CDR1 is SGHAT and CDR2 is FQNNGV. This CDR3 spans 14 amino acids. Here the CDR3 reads CASGLGQGPSGYTF. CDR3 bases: TGTGCCAGCGGCTTAGGACAGGGGCCCTCTGGCTACACCTTC.

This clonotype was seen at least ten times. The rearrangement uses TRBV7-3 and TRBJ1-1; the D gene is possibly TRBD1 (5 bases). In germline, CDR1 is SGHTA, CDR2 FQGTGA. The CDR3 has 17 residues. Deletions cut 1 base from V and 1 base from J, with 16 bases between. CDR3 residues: CASSLSGGTGENTEAFF. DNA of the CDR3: TGTGCCAGCAGCTTAAGTGGTGGGACGGGAGAGAACACTGAAGCTTTCTTT.

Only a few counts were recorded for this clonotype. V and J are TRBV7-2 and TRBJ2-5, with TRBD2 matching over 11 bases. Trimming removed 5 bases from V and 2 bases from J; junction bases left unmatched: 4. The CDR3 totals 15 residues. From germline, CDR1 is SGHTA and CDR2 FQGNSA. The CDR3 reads CASSQGLAAQETQYF. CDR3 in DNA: TGTGCCAGCAGCCAGGGACTAGCGGCACAAGAGACCCAGTACTTC.

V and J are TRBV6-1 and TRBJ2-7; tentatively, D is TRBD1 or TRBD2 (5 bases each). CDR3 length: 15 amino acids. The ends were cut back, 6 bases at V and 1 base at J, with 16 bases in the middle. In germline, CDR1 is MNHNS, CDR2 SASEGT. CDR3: CASSFGRGPSYEQYF. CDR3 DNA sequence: TGTGCCAGCAGCTTTGGACGGGGACCTTCCTACGAGCAGTACTTC.